This is a list of T cell receptor beta chains from one sample in a study of blood T cells in healthy people across ages. TCRdb recomputed calls from the 5' RACE reads with MiXCR, one row per CDR3 protein. The table records hundreds of thousands of distinct CDR3 sequences, more than 55% of them present only once. Sequencing was carried out using blood. Source of these receptors: a man aged 35 to 55 in good health. Both conserved end residues are part of each CDR3. A D gene is named only where the DNA matches it firmly. Clone size, where shown, is once, few, many, or a class for clones that have expanded.

TRBV28	14	TRBJ2-3	NA	NA	CASRPGQEPDTQYF	TGTGCCAGCAGACCGGGACAAGAACCAGATACGCAGTATTTT
TRBV7-9	14	TRBJ2-1	TRBD1	NA	CASNHWDRGNEQFF	TGCGCCAGCAACCACTGGGACAGGGGCAATGAGCAGTTCTTC
TRBV4-2	12	TRBJ2-5	NA	NA	CASSQDMETQYF	TGTGCCAGCAGCCAAGATATGGAGACCCAGTACTTC
TRBV9	14	TRBJ2-1	NA	once	CASSPARGYNEQFF	TGTGCCAGCAGCCCTGCTCGCGGGTACAATGAGCAGTTCTTC
TRBV12-3/TRBV12-4	15	TRBJ2-5	TRBD2	few	CASNVAGGLQETQYF	TGTGCCAGCAACGTAGCGGGGGGGCTACAAGAGACCCAGTACTTC
TRBV28	13	TRBJ2-7	NA	NA	CASSLRLGGEQYF	TGTGCCAGCAGTTTAAGGCTGGGAGGCGAGCAGTACTTC
TRBV20-1	16	TRBJ2-4	TRBD1	NA	CSARNRDRGDKNIQYF	TGCAGTGCTAGAAACCGGGACAGGGGCGATAAAAACATTCAGTACTTC
TRBV6-5	8	TRBJ2-5	NA	NA	CAGGEQYF	TGTGCCGGAGGGGAGCAGTACTTC
TRBV28	15	TRBJ1-1	NA	NA	CASSSVGGANTEAFF	TGTGCCAGCAGTTCGGTGGGGGGCGCGAACACTGAAGCTTTCTTT
TRBV7-9	15	TRBJ2-6	NA	NA	CASSSEGVGANVLTF	TGTGCCAGCAGCTCGGAGGGTGTTGGGGCCAACGTCCTGACTTTC
TRBV7-9	16	TRBJ1-2	NA	many	CASSAQAQEGNYGYTF	TGTGCCAGCAGCGCCCAGGCTCAAGAGGGTAACTATGGCTACACCTTC
TRBV6-5	19	TRBJ2-3	NA	NA	CASSYSRGSLWGLTDTQYF	TGTGCCAGCAGTTACTCACGGGGGTCTCTCTGGGGGCTCACAGATACGCAGTATTTT
TRBV7-2	14	TRBJ2-1	NA	NA	CASSLAVRKNEQFF	TGTGCCAGCAGCTTAGCGGTCAGGAAGAATGAGCAGTTCTTC
TRBV28	16	TRBJ2-5	NA	NA	CASSFIRRGSGETQYF	TGTGCCAGCAGTTTTATTAGGAGGGGGTCAGGAGAGACCCAGTACTTC
TRBV7-2	17	TRBJ2-4	TRBD2	few	CASSLAAGGYSPHIQYF	TGTGCCAGCAGCTTAGCTGCGGGAGGGTATAGTCCCCACATTCAGTACTTC
TRBV7-2	18	TRBJ2-3	NA	many	CASSPRLGTSSSTDTQYF	TGTGCCAGCAGCCCCCGCCTAGGGACTTCCAGTAGCACAGATACGCAGTATTTT
TRBV28	16	TRBJ1-2	NA	NA	CASSLRGDRRADGYTF	TGTGCCAGCAGTTTACGGGGGGATCGGCGTGCGGATGGCTACACCTTC